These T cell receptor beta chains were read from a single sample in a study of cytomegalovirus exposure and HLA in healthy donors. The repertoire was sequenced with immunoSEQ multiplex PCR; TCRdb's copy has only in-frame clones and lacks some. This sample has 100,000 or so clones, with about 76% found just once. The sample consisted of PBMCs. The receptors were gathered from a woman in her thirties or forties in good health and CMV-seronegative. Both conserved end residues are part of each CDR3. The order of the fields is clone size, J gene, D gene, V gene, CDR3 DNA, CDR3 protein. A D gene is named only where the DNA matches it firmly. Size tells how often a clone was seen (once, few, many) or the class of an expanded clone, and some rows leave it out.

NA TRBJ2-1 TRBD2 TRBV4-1 TGCGCCAGCAGCCAAGTTCCGGGGGGGAAGACCTACAATGAGCAGTTCTTC CASSQVPGGKTYNEQFF
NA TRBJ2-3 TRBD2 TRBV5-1 TGCGCCAGCAGCCTACAGTCTAGCGGGGGGAAATCAGATACGCAGTATTTT CASSLQSSGGKSDTQYF
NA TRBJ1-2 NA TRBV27 TGTGCCAGCAGTCCCAGGGTTCCCTATGGCTACACCTTC CASSPRVPYGYTF
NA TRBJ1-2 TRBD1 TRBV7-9 TGTGCCAGCAGCTTCGTGGCAGGGGGTGGCTACACCTTC CASSFVAGGGYTF
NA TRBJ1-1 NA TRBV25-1 TGTGCCAGCACCGCCCTGGAGACGGTTGAAGCTTTCTTT CASTALETVEAFF
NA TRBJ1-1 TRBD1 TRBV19 TGTGCCAGTAGTTGGGACAGGGCCAAACCTGAAGCTTTCTTT CASSWDRAKPEAFF
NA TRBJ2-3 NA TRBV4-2 TGTGCCAGCAGCCAAGCCCATAAGAAGGGGGGGAGCACAGATACGCAGTATTTT CASSQAHKKGGSTDTQYF
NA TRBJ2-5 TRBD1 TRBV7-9 TGTGCCAGCAGCTTAGACAGGGGGCTAGAGACCCAGTACTTC CASSLDRGLETQYF
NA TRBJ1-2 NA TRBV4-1 TGCGCCAGCAGCCAAGACATTCAGGCCACTAACTATGGCTACACCTTC CASSQDIQATNYGYTF
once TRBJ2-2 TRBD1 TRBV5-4 TGTGCCGGATGGGACAGCGAACCGAACACCGGGGAGCTGTTTTTT CAGWDSEPNTGELFF
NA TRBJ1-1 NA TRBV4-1 TGCGCCAGCAGCCAACGTGCAGGGCGGGGCGCGGAAGCTTTCTTT CASSQRAGRGAEAFF
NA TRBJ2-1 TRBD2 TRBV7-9 TGTGCCAGCAGCCCGCGACTAGCGGGGGGGCCTATTGCGTTCTTC CASSPRLAGGPIAFF
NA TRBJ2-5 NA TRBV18 TGTGCCAGCTCACCACCCAGGGAAGAGACCCAGTACTTC CASSPPREETQYF
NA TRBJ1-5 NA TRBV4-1 TGCGCCAGCAGCAAAACGGGCAATCAGCCCCAGCATTTT CASSKTGNQPQHF
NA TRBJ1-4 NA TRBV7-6 TGTGCCAGCAGCTCCGGCAAAACCAGGACTAATGAAAAACTGTTTTTT CASSSGKTRTNEKLFF
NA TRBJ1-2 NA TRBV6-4 TGTGCCAGCAGTCCGGACAGCGGCTATGGCTACACCTTC CASSPDSGYGYTF
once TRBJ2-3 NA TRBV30 TGTGCCTGGGTTGGGACACCTTCCTTCACAGATACGCAGTATTTT CAWVGTPSFTDTQYF
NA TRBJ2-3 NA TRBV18 TGTGCCAGCTCACCACTAGCGGTACTAACAGATACGCAGTATTTT CASSPLAVLTDTQYF
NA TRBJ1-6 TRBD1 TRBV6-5 TGTGCCAGCAGTTACACCGAGACAGGGACTTCACCCCTCCACTTT CASSYTETGTSPLHF
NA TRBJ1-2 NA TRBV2 TGTGCCAGCAGTGAAGCGCGCAGGGCAAATGGCTACACCTTC CASSEARRANGYTF
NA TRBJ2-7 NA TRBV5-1 TGCGCCAGCAGTCCCACTAGTGACGAGCAGTACTTC CASSPTSDEQYF
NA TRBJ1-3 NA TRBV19 TGTGCCAGTAGCCAGGGTTCTGGAAACACCATATATTTT CASSQGSGNTIYF
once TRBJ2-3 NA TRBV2 TGTGCCAGCAGTGTGGACAGAAGCACAGATACGCAGTATTTT CASSVDRSTDTQYF
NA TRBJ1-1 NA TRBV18 TGTGCCAGCTCACCGTTCACAGTGAACACTGAAGCTTTCTTT CASSPFTVNTEAFF
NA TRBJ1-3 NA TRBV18 TGTGCCAGCTCATCGCAGGGTGACTCTGGAAACACCATATATTTT CASSSQGDSGNTIYF
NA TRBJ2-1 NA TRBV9 TGTGCCAGCAGCGTAGAGGGGTACAATGAGCAGTTCTTC CASSVEGYNEQFF
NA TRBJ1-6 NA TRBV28 TGTGCCAGCGCAGGGAGGTCCTATAATTCACCCCTCCACTTT CASAGRSYNSPLHF
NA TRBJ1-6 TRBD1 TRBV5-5 TGTGCCAGCAGTTCCGGGACAGCCTATAATTCACCCCTCCACTTT CASSSGTAYNSPLHF
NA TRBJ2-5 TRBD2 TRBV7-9 TGTGCCAGCAGCTCTTTACTAGCGGGGGGGCTGGAGACCCAGTACTTC CASSSLLAGGLETQYF
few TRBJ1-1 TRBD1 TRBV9 TGTGCCAGCAGCGTAGCTTCACAGGGGGGCACTGAAGCTTTCTTT CASSVASQGGTEAFF
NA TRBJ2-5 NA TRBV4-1 TGCGCCAGCAGCCTAGCTATGAGGGAGACCCAGTACTTC CASSLAMRETQYF
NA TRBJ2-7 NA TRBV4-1 TGCGCCAGCAGCCAAGGTCGACTAGGGGGGGCCCCCTCCAGCTCCTACGAGCAGTACTTC CASSQGRLGGAPSSSYEQYF
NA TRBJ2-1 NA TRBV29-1 TGCAGCGGGGGGACAGAGCAGTTCTTC CSGGTEQFF
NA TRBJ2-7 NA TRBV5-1 TGCGCCAGCAGCTTAGGATACCCGGGGAGCGAGCAGTACTTC CASSLGYPGSEQYF
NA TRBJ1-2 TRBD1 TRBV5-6 TGTGCCAGCAGAGAGACAGGGATGGGCTATGGCTACACCTTC CASRETGMGYGYTF
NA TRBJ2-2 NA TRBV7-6 TGTGCCAGCAGCCATAACACCGGGGAGCTGTTTTTT CASSHNTGELFF
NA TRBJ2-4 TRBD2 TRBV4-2 TGTGCCAGCAGCCAAGTTTTACTAGCGGAGGACAAAAACATTCAGTACTTC CASSQVLLAEDKNIQYF
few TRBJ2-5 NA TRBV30 TGTGCCTGGAGTAGACTTGTGGGGACCCAGTACTTC CAWSRLVGTQYF
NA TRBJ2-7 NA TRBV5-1 TGCGCCAGCAGCTTTGAGACAGTGGGCCACGAGCAGTACTTC CASSFETVGHEQYF
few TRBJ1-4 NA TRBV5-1 TGCGCCAGCACCCCTGGGACTACTGGTGAAAAACTGTTTTTT CASTPGTTGEKLFF
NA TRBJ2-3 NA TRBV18 TGTGCCAGCTCACCTCGCGCCACAGATACGCAGTATTTT CASSPRATDTQYF
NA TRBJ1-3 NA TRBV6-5 TGTGCCAGCAGTTACAGTAGCTCTGGAAACACCATATATTTT CASSYSSSGNTIYF